The present TCR beta chain was sequenced within a study of shared clonotypes between healthy human individuals. Whole-study context: Used for every donor were three CD4 naive, three CD4 memory, two CD8 naive and one CD8 memory plate.

Donors included only healthy HIV-negative adults lacking recent acute infections or vaccinations. Sequenced by immunoSEQ multiplex PCR; TCRdb stores in-frame clones only, minus some. Of over 2 million clones listed, about nine tenths were seen once; the top ten hold around 0.38%. The V gene end was trimmed by 5 bases and the J gene end by 4 bases; junction bases not matched to a gene: 11. The germline V gene encodes CDR1 MDHEN and CDR2 SYDVKM. The CDR3 is 16 residues long. Material: naive CD4+ T cells from PBMCs. The subset is: CD45RA+ positively selected. The TCR originated in a man aged 18 to 30 in good health. Some clones in this sample may be carry-over from other donors' samples. The J gene is TRBJ1-5, the V gene TRBV28, with 7 bases that match TRBD1. CDR3 sequence reads: CASSPPRGQPNQPQHF. CDR3 in DNA: TGTGCCAGCAGTCCCCCGAGGGGACAGCCAAATCAGCCCCAGCATTTT.